The clone carrying this TCR beta chain was seen ten or more times. Preparing the TCRbeta library involved the use of unique molecular identifiers. MiXCR, run by TCRdb on the PCR reads, gives a single entry per CDR3 protein. The sample holds 640,000 or so distinct CDR3 sequences, around 16% seen once. The data were obtained in a study of T-cell reconstitution after alpha-beta-depleted transplantation in children. With 6 bases removed from V and 8 bases from J, the gap between germline ends came to 10 bases. The CDR3 loop spans 10 amino acids. The germline CDR1 and CDR2 sequences are SQVTM and ANQGSEA. Source: PBMCs from the stem cell graft donor, taken from the stem cell graft. This rearrangement joins TRBV29-1 to TRBJ1-2, with a tentative D call TRBD1 (5 bases). The clonotype was recovered from a human donor who donated a stem cell graft to a child with acute myeloid leukemia. The DNA for the CDR3 is TGCAGCGTGCGCAGGGACGGCTACACCTTC. This gives the protein CSVRRDGYTF. The full variable domain, rest sourced from reference TRBV29-1 and TRBJ1-2, is SAVISQKPSRDICQRGTSLTIQCQVDSQVTMMFWYRQQPGQSLTLIATANQGSEATYESGFVIDKFPISRPNLTFSTLTVSNMSPEDSSIYLCSVRRDGYTFGSGTRLTVV.